One sample yielded the 24 T cell receptor beta chains listed below, sequenced in a study of blood T cell repertoires in COVID-19. Assay used: immunoSEQ multiplex PCR; TCRdb lists only in-frame clones, some missing. The table has 170,000 or so clones, roughly nine tenths seen once; the top ten hold 0.53%. The sample taken for sequencing was peripheral blood. The receptor set was obtained from a man aged 45-65 years with acute or convalescent COVID-19.

The chain couples TRBV4-3 to TRBJ2-3, with D tentatively TRBD1 (6 bases). The CDR3 is 14 amino acids. Germline-derived CDR1 and CDR2 are LGHNA and YSLEER. Trimming took 5 bases from V and 2 from J, leaving 11 bases between them. CDR3: CASSYRQVTDTQYF. The CDR3 bases are TGCGCCAGCAGCTACAGACAGGTCACAGATACGCAGTATTTT.

The V call is TRBV27, the J call TRBJ1-1; 8 bases fit TRBD1. V shed 5 bases, J shed 5 bases, and the junction held 7 bases outside the gene matches. The CDR3 length is 14 residues. Germline-derived CDR1 and CDR2 are MNHEY and SMNVEV (reference sequence). The CDR3 DNA reads TGTGCCAGCAGTCCGGGACAGGTGGGGACTGAAGCTTTCTTT. It translates to CASSPGQVGTEAFF.

The rearrangement joins TRBV19 to TRBJ1-5; 7 nucleotides agree with TRBD1. The CDR3 spans 15 residues. J was trimmed by 1 base and V by 7 bases; bases with no gene match: 7. Per germline, CDR1 LNHDA and CDR2 SQIVND (reference sequence). CDR3 protein: CASTLTGLSNQPQHF. CDR3 DNA sequence: TGTGCCAGTACCCTGACAGGGCTCAGCAATCAGCCCCAGCATTTT.

A note on this clone: This sample also contains other DNA sequences that code for the same CDR3. The rearrangement links TRBV6-2 or TRBV6-3 to TRBJ2-7, with 10 bases lining up with TRBD2. CDR1 MNHEY and CDR2 SVGEGT come from the germline V gene. The CDR3 spans 14 residues. Trimming removed 5 bases from V and 0 bases from J; junction bases left unmatched: 1. The CDR3 loop reads CASSRTSGSYEQYF. As DNA, the CDR3 is TGTGCCAGCAGTCGGACTAGCGGCTCCTACGAGCAGTACTTC.

This chain joins TRBV4-2 and TRBJ2-7, with D possibly being TRBD2 (6 bases). The CDR3 length is 17 residues. V was cut by 3 bases and J by 5 bases, with 23 bases left in between. Germline lookup yields CDR1 LGHNA and CDR2 YNFKEQ. CDR3: CASSQIRDSVLVHEQYF. CDR3 coding DNA: TGTGCCAGCAGCCAGATCCGGGACTCCGTTTTAGTCCACGAGCAGTACTTC.

The chain carries TRBV2 and TRBJ2-1; D is perhaps TRBD2 (6 bases). The V end was cut by 3 bases, the J end by 5 bases, with 17 bases between. CDR3 length: 16 residues. The germline V gene has CDR1 SNHLY and CDR2 FYNNEI. The DNA of the CDR3 is TGTGCCAGCAGTGAGACGAGCGGGTCCGGGCACAATGAGCAGTTCTTC. Protein sequence: CASSETSGSGHNEQFF.

Here the CDR3 reads CASIRYSQSISNQPQHF. The CDR3 DNA sequence: TGTGCCAGCATCAGGTACAGCCAATCCATTAGCAATCAGCCCCAGCATTTT. This chain joins TRBV28 and TRBJ1-5, with D uncertain. The CDR3 has 17 amino acids. Per germline, CDR1 MDHEN and CDR2 SYDVKM. V gave up 7 bases and J gave up 0 bases, with 19 bases separating them.

The chain employs TRBV6-2 or TRBV6-3 and TRBJ2-5; D ambiguous. The V gene lost 4 bases and the J gene lost 1 base, with 13 bases spanning the gap. This CDR3 is built from 15 residues. Germline lookup yields CDR1 MNHEY and CDR2 SVGEGT. The CDR3 spells CASSSAARSQETQYF. CDR3 nucleotide sequence: TGTGCCAGCAGTTCCGCAGCGAGAAGCCAAGAGACCCAGTACTTC.

The chain joins TRBV6-6 to TRBJ1-4; D remains unclear. The ends were cut back, 2 bases at V and 4 bases at J, with 14 bases in the middle. The germline V gene encodes CDR1 MNHNY and CDR2 SVGAGI (reference sequence). The CDR3 extends over 16 amino acids. The CDR3 reads CASSYVSRALNEKLFF. The CDR3 coding sequence is TGTGCCAGCAGTTACGTCTCGCGGGCGCTTAATGAAAAACTGTTTTTT.

The chain couples TRBV10-1 to TRBJ2-3, with TRBD2 identical over 7 bases. Germline loops: CDR1 WNHNN, CDR2 SYGVQD (reference sequence). The CDR3 sequence is 16 residues long. With V trimmed by 2 bases and J by 0 bases, 5 bases remained unmatched. CDR3 protein: CASSETSGESTDTQYF. The CDR3 bases are TGCGCCAGCAGTGAGACCAGCGGGGAAAGCACAGATACGCAGTATTTT.

V gene TRBV11-2 combines with J gene TRBJ1-2, with D perhaps TRBD1 (5 bases). The V and J ends lost 0 bases and 7 bases respectively, with 15 bases between them. CDR3 length: 15 residues. Germline values: CDR1 SGHAT, CDR2 FQNNGV. The CDR3 loop is CASSLESQGGGGYTF. The CDR3 coding sequence is TGTGCCAGCAGCTTAGAGAGCCAGGGAGGAGGTGGCTACACCTTC.

CDR3 in DNA: TGTGCCAGCTCACTACAGGAGAACGACAATGAGCAGTTCTTC. This codes for CASSLQENDNEQFF. The chain is built from TRBV18 and TRBJ2-1; a weak D match, TRBD1 (5 bases). The CDR3 runs to 14 residues. Germline CDR1 KGHSH, CDR2 LQKENI. V was cut by 4 bases and J by 5 bases, with 12 bases left in between.

The chain links TRBV2 to TRBJ2-5; possible D gene TRBD1, 6 bases. V gave up 10 bases and J gave up 1 base, with 16 bases separating them. Germline V gene lookup returns CDR1 SNHLY and CDR2 FYNNEI. The CDR3 runs to 14 residues. CDR3 sequence reads: CANKPGHLQETQYF. CDR3 DNA sequence: TGTGCCAACAAACCGGGACACCTCCAAGAGACCCAGTACTTC.

J is TRBJ2-1 and V is TRBV29-1; TRBD2 matches at 14 bases. The CDR3 spans 17 residues. The germline CDR1 and CDR2 sequences are SQVTM and ANQGSEA. Unmatched junction bases numbered 11, after V lost 1 base and J lost 9 bases. The CDR3 sequence: CSVEGRTSGRPGSEQFF. CDR3 bases: TGCAGCGTTGAAGGACGGACTAGCGGGAGGCCAGGCAGTGAGCAGTTCTTC.

Written as DNA, the CDR3 is TGTGCCAGCAGCCAAGTCACAGGGGTCGGAAACACCATATATTTT. As protein: CASSQVTGVGNTIYF. The chain carries TRBV3-1 (or the pseudogene TRBV3-2) and TRBJ1-3; 7 bases match TRBD1. Losses at the gene ends were 1 base for V and 4 bases for J; bases not matched to a gene: 4. In germline, CDR1 is LGHDT, CDR2 YNNKEL (reference sequence). This CDR3 spans 15 amino acids.

This chain links TRBV4-2 with TRBJ1-4, with 12 positions matching TRBD1. CDR1 is LGHNA, CDR2 YNFKEQ, per germline. This CDR3 contains 14 residues. V was clipped by 1 base and J by 14 bases; unmatched bases: 5. As DNA, the CDR3 is TGTGCCAGCAGCCAAGGGGACAGGGGGCTCTGGCTGTTTTTT. It encodes CASSQGDRGLWLFF.

This clone was detected a few times. The chain has TRBV18 and TRBJ1-5, with D unclear. Germline V lookup: CDR1 KGHSH, CDR2 LQKENI. The V gene lost 3 bases and the J gene lost 0 bases, with 15 bases spanning the gap. The length of the CDR3 is 17 residues. The CDR3 region has the DNA TGTGCCAGCTCACCCCGGGGTATGGCCAATAGCAATCAGCCCCAGCATTTT. Amino acid sequence: CASSPRGMANSNQPQHF.

The rearrangement links TRBV13 to TRBJ1-3, with TRBD1 matching over 7 bases. CDR1 is PRHDT and CDR2 is FYEKMQ in the germline V gene (reference sequence). CDR3 length: 15 residues. V shed 4 bases, J shed 2 bases, and the junction held 5 bases outside the gene matches. CDR3 DNA sequence: TGTGCCAGCAGCTCCATCGACAGGGCTGGAAACACCATATATTTT. The encoded protein is CASSSIDRAGNTIYF.

This sequence joins TRBV12-5 and TRBJ2-3, with 13 bases that match TRBD2. Germline CDR1 LGHNT, CDR2 FRNRAP. V was clipped by 2 bases and J by 6 bases; unmatched bases: 11. The CDR3 length is 18 residues. CDR3 DNA: TGTGCTAGTGGTTTGTCTTGGACTAGCGGGAGAGTAGCGGATACGCAGTATTTT. This translates into CASGLSWTSGRVADTQYF. The whole variable domain, remainder taken from reference TRBV12-5 and TRBJ2-3, is DARVTQTPRHKVTEMGQEVTMRCQPILGHNTVFWYRQTMMQGLELLAYFRNRAPLDDSGMPKDRFSAEMPDATLATLKIQPSEPRDSAVYFCASGLSWTSGRVADTQYFGPGTRLTVL.

The V call is TRBV25-1, the J call TRBJ1-3; no reliable D call. Trimming removed 3 bases from V and 5 bases from J, with 5 bases in between. There are 12 residues in the CDR3. CDR1 is MGHDK and CDR2 is SYGVNS in the germline V gene. CDR3 sequence (DNA): TGTGCCAGCAGTGACAGGCGAAACACCATATATTTT. Residues: CASSDRRNTIYF.

The chain recombines TRBV7-2 with TRBJ1-5; 8 nucleotides line up with TRBD1. The V gene end was trimmed by 5 bases and the J gene end by 5 bases; junction bases not matched to a gene: 5. The CDR3 totals 14 residues. Germline CDR1 and CDR2: SGHTA and FQGNSA. CDR3 residues: CASSPDRDHQPQHF. DNA for the CDR3: TGTGCCAGCAGCCCGGACAGGGATCATCAGCCCCAGCATTTT.

This clone was counted between two and nine times. This chain links TRBV11-1 with TRBJ2-7, with D unclear. The CDR3 extends over 12 amino acids. Trimming shortened V by 5 bases and J by 3 bases, and 8 bases separated the two germline ends. Germline V gene data show CDR1 as SGHAT and CDR2 as FQDESV (reference sequence). The chain's CDR3 is CASSRRDYEQYF. The DNA for the CDR3 is TGTGCCAGCAGCAGGAGAGACTACGAGCAGTACTTC.

The rearrangement links TRBV3-1 (or the pseudogene TRBV3-2) to TRBJ2-1; possibly TRBD2 for D (6 bases). CDR3 length: 14 residues. Germline lookup yields CDR1 LGHDT and CDR2 YNNKEL (reference sequence). Trimming left V 4 bases short and J 8 bases short, with 15 bases between. The CDR3 DNA reads TGTGCCAGCAGCCCCCTGACTAGTAGGTATGAGCAGTTCTTC. It specifies CASSPLTSRYEQFF.

The chain has TRBV15 and TRBJ2-1; the D gene is possibly TRBD2 (5 bases). Germline-derived CDR1 and CDR2 are LNHNV and YYDKDF (reference sequence). Trimming cost V 0 bases and J 8 bases, with 14 bases left between them. This CDR3 is built from 15 residues. CDR3 protein: CATSRDGWEWDEQFF. The CDR3, as DNA: TGTGCCACCAGCAGAGATGGTTGGGAGTGGGATGAGCAGTTCTTC. Together with reference TRBV15 and TRBJ2-1, the CDR3 gives the full variable domain: DAMVIQNPRYQVTQFGKPVTLSCSQTLNHNVMYWYQQKSSQAPKLLFHYYDKDFNNEADTPDNFQSRRPNTSFCFLDIRSPGLGDTAMYLCATSRDGWEWDEQFFGPGTRLTVL.